These T cell receptor beta chains were read from a single sample in a study of cytomegalovirus exposure and HLA in healthy donors. TCRdb's table, derived via immunoSEQ multiplex PCR, lists solely in-frame clones and lacks some. The sample lists 150,000 to 200,000 clones; 70% to 85% were seen once. The sequenced material came from PBMCs. The receptors originated from a woman aged 25-40 years in good health and CMV-seropositive. The CDR3 runs from the conserved cysteine through the conserved F or W. The order of the fields is D gene, V gene, clone size, J gene, CDR3 DNA, CDR3 protein. A D gene is named only where the DNA matches it firmly. Expanded clones are given a class, and other clones once, few, many or no size at all.

TRBD1	TRBV6-1	NA	TRBJ1-6	TGTGCCAGCACCCTAAGAGGAGGGGGCATATCACCCCTCCACTTT	CASTLRGGGISPLHF
NA	TRBV5-4	NA	TRBJ1-2	TGTGCCAGCAGCCAGGGCAGAAACTATGGCTACACCTTC	CASSQGRNYGYTF
NA	TRBV7-6	NA	TRBJ2-2	TGTGCCAGCAGCCCCTGGGCAGCCACGAACACCGGGGAGCTGTTTTTT	CASSPWAATNTGELFF
NA	TRBV20-1	NA	TRBJ1-1	TGCAGTGCTAGATGGGGGGTTGAAGCTTTCTTT	CSARWGVEAFF
NA	TRBV4-3	NA	TRBJ2-1	TGCGCCAGCAGCCAATCGGGGATGAAGCAGTTCTTC	CASSQSGMKQFF
NA	TRBV19	NA	TRBJ1-3	TGTGCCAGTAGTATGGAGTCGTACTCTGGAAACACCATATATTTT	CASSMESYSGNTIYF
NA	TRBV5-5	NA	TRBJ2-5	TGTGCCAGCAGCTTCCGGGAGACCCAGTACTTC	CASSFRETQYF
TRBD1	TRBV5-1	NA	TRBJ2-7	TGCGCCAGCAGCTTTATGGACAGGGGTTACGAGCAGTACTTC	CASSFMDRGYEQYF
TRBD2	TRBV7-6	NA	TRBJ2-1	TGTGCCAGCAGCTTAGCGACTTACCGGACTAGCGGGAGTCGTAATGAGCAGTTCTTC	CASSLATYRTSGSRNEQFF
NA	TRBV9	NA	TRBJ2-1	TGTGCCAGCAGCGTAACACGCACGGGGAACTCCTACAATGAGCAGTTCTTC	CASSVTRTGNSYNEQFF
TRBD1	TRBV7-2	NA	TRBJ2-7	TGTGCCAGCAGCTCGGACAGGGGCTCCTACGAGCAGTACTTC	CASSSDRGSYEQYF
NA	TRBV8-2	NA	TRBJ2-2	TGTGGCAGTGACGTACGTATAGGAGATGTCGACACCGGGGAGCTGTTTTTT	CGSDVRIGDVDTGELFF
TRBD1	TRBV6-5	NA	TRBJ1-1	TGTGCCAGCAGTGCATTCCGACAGGGGCGAACTGAAGCTTTCTTT	CASSAFRQGRTEAFF
NA	TRBV19	NA	TRBJ2-1	TGTGCCAGTAGTATCTCTGGGGGCGGCTACAATGAGCAGTTCTTC	CASSISGGGYNEQFF
NA	TRBV11-2	NA	TRBJ2-3	TGTGCCAGCAGCTTACAGGGACTCAGCACAGATACGCAGTATTTT	CASSLQGLSTDTQYF
TRBD1	TRBV27	NA	TRBJ2-7	TGTGCCAGCAGTTGGGACAGCTCCTACGAGCAGTACTTC	CASSWDSSYEQYF
NA	TRBV5-8	NA	TRBJ2-1	TGTGCCAGCAGCGCGCTGGTAGTCGATGAGCAGTTCTTC	CASSALVVDEQFF
NA	TRBV4-1	few	TRBJ2-2	TGCGCCAGCAGCCAAGTGAACGCAGGGAGGTTGGGCGGGGAGCTGTTTTTT	CASSQVNAGRLGGELFF
NA	TRBV27	NA	TRBJ1-1	TGTGCCAGCACCCCACGGACAGCCCAATCGAACACTGAAGCTTTCTTT	CASTPRTAQSNTEAFF
NA	TRBV27	NA	TRBJ2-7	TGTGCCAGCAGTTTTGCCGACAGAGCGCCGTTCGACGAGCAGTACTTC	CASSFADRAPFDEQYF
TRBD2	TRBV18	NA	TRBJ2-7	TGTGCCAGCTCACCACCTCGACTAGCGGGTTTGGGGTACGAGCAGTACTTC	CASSPPRLAGLGYEQYF
NA	TRBV4-3	NA	TRBJ2-5	TGCGCCAGCAGCCAAGGTACACATCGCGGGGAGACCCAGTACTTC	CASSQGTHRGETQYF
TRBD1	TRBV29-1	NA	TRBJ2-7	TGCAGCGTGGGGACAGGGTCCCTAAGCTACGAGCAGTACTTC	CSVGTGSLSYEQYF
TRBD1	TRBV7-9	NA	TRBJ2-7	TGTGCCAGCAGCGGACGGACAGGGGTAACCTACGAGCAGTACTTC	CASSGRTGVTYEQYF
NA	TRBV11-2	few	TRBJ1-2	TGTGCCAGCAGCTTAGACCGAGACTATGGCTACACCTTC	CASSLDRDYGYTF